This T cell receptor beta chain was captured in a study of T cells in Graves' hyperthyroidism and ophthalmopathy. The overall study: Peripheral blood was acquired at first diagnosis, ahead of any therapy whatsoever.

This clonotype was seen more than once but under ten times. Its specificity is not known. V was clipped by 5 bases and J by 6 bases; unmatched bases: 7. There are 15 residues in the CDR3. Germline V CDR1 and CDR2: SGHNT, YENEEA. Whole-study results and caveats: Also found in blood were most expanded thyroid clonotypes above 0.001. It was a median about seven months before onset that the model predicted ophthalmopathy.

The source material, RNA transcripts, was used to amplify TCR beta CDR3 regions. During a first-round RT-PCR of the TCR CDR3, the HTBI primer set was used. One entry per CDR3 protein, called by TCRdb with MiXCR from the multiplex PCR reads. The sample records around 520,000 distinct CDR3 sequences, 14% being singletons. V is TRBV11-3 and J is TRBJ2-5; 12 bases line up with TRBD2. This sequence originates from a woman aged 18-30 years with Graves' hyperthyroidism. The specimen sequenced was blood. The CDR3 DNA reads TGTGCCAGCAGCCAGACTAGCGGGAGCCCCAAGACCCAGTACTTC. Translated: CASSQTSGSPKTQYF.